This is a list of T cell receptor beta chains from one sample in a study of response to subunit inactivated influenza vaccine. TCRdb called the RT-PCR reads again in MiXCR, with one record for every CDR3 protein. The sample includes roughly 500,000 distinct CDR3 sequences, about 25% of them seen just once. The material was CD4+ T cells sorted from PBMCs, obtained roughly 5 days after vaccination. Source of these receptors: a man between 50 and 59 years old who received an inactivated influenza vaccine. CDR3s include the opening cysteine and the closing phenylalanine or tryptophan. A D gene is named only where the DNA matches it firmly. The listing skips clone size in some rows; elsewhere it reads once, few, many or a size class.

clone_size j_call v_call d_call cdr3_aa cdr3_nt
few TRBJ1-2 TRBV21-1 . CASSSSGQGHYGYTF TGTGCCAGCAGCAGCTCCGGACAGGGCCACTATGGCTACACCTTC
few TRBJ2-1 TRBV29-1 TRBD2 CSVEAYQRGARRFDEQFF TGCAGCGTTGAGGCCTACCAGCGGGGGGCCCGGCGGTTCGATGAGCAGTTCTTC
. TRBJ2-7 TRBV6-2/TRBV6-3 . CASTERNEQYF TGTGCCAGCACCGAACGAAACGAGCAGTACTTC
. TRBJ1-4 TRBV20-1 . CSARTRANEKLFF TGCAGTGCTAGAACCAGGGCCAATGAAAAACTGTTTTTT
few TRBJ1-2 TRBV5-1 . CASSLDLDTYYGYTF TGCGCCAGCAGCTTGGACCTCGACACGTACTATGGCTACACCTTC
few TRBJ2-5 TRBV4-2 TRBD2 CASSQGLAGTQETQYF TGTGCCAGCAGCCAAGGGCTAGCGGGGACCCAAGAGACCCAGTACTTC
. TRBJ1-2 TRBV7-2 . CASTIAGAGYGYTF TGTGCCAGCACCATTGCAGGGGCTGGCTATGGCTACACCTTC
. TRBJ2-2 TRBV12-3/TRBV12-4 . CASSLGAGGGGELFF TGTGCCAGCAGTTTAGGGGCAGGGGGAGGCGGGGAGCTGTTTTTT
few TRBJ2-2 TRBV5-1 TRBD1 CASSPDREYGELFF TGCGCCAGCAGCCCGGACAGGGAATACGGGGAGCTGTTTTTT
. TRBJ2-2 TRBV7-2 . CASSVIGTPLNTGELFF TGTGCCAGCAGCGTCATCGGGACTCCATTGAACACCGGGGAGCTGTTTTTT
. TRBJ1-2 TRBV11-2 TRBD1 CASSAGQANYGYTF TGTGCCAGCAGCGCGGGACAGGCAAACTATGGCTACACCTTC
. TRBJ2-1 TRBV6-1 . CASRWGPYNEQFF TGTGCCAGCAGGTGGGGCCCATACAATGAGCAGTTCTTC
. TRBJ2-5 TRBV20-1 . CSAYGGQTQYF TGCAGTGCTTATGGGGGGCAGACCCAGTACTTC
. TRBJ2-7 TRBV4-3 . CASSQELKTYEQYF TGCGCCAGCAGCCAAGAGCTCAAAACCTACGAGCAGTACTTC
medium-sized TRBJ2-1 TRBV25-1 . CASSPDRESYYNEQFF TGTGCCAGCAGTCCAGACCGGGAGTCGTATTACAATGAGCAGTTCTTC
few TRBJ2-7 TRBV11-2 TRBD1 CASSNRDRFTYEQYF TGTGCCAGCAGCAACCGGGACAGGTTCACTTACGAGCAGTACTTC
. TRBJ2-4 TRBV28 TRBD2 CASSRAGGPKNIQYF TGTGCCAGCTCTAGGGCGGGGGGGCCCAAAAACATTCAGTACTTC
few TRBJ1-5 TRBV12-3/TRBV12-4 . CASRLDSNQPQHF TGTGCCAGCAGATTAGATAGCAATCAGCCCCAGCATTTT
many TRBJ2-1 TRBV11-2 TRBD2 CASSLVAGGHYNEQFF TGTGCCAGCAGCTTAGTAGCGGGAGGGCACTACAATGAGCAGTTCTTC
. TRBJ2-6 TRBV30 . CAWSSPGIGANVLTF TGTGCCTGGAGTTCGCCGGGTATAGGGGCCAACGTCCTGACTTTC
. TRBJ1-1 TRBV7-2 . CASTVGARTEAFF TGTGCCAGCACTGTGGGGGCTCGGACTGAAGCTTTCTTT
many TRBJ2-2 TRBV15 . CATSRRAGELFF TGTGCCACCAGCAGACGGGCCGGGGAGCTGTTTTTT
. TRBJ2-7 TRBV5-1 . CASSLDGQRSYEQYF TGCGCCAGCAGCTTGGATGGACAGAGAAGCTACGAGCAGTACTTC
. TRBJ2-7 TRBV29-1 TRBD2 CSVIPLAGEQYF TGCAGCGTTATCCCATTAGCGGGCGAGCAGTACTTC
many TRBJ2-1 TRBV5-5 . CASSLAPLANEQFF TGTGCCAGCAGCTTGGCCCCTCTAGCGAATGAGCAGTTCTTC
. TRBJ2-7 TRBV6-5 TRBD1 CASSSPFLSRGPKQYF TGTGCCAGCAGTTCCCCTTTCCTGAGCAGGGGGCCCAAGCAGTACTTC
. TRBJ1-4 TRBV20-1 . CSARVTGATNEKLFF TGCAGTGCTAGAGTAACGGGGGCAACTAATGAAAAACTGTTTTTT
many TRBJ2-3 TRBV6-4 TRBD2 CASGRSLAGSDTQYF TGTGCCAGCGGCCGTTCCCTAGCGGGTTCAGATACGCAGTATTTT
. TRBJ2-3 TRBV27 . CASKPSGTDTQYF TGTGCCAGCAAGCCCTCGGGCACAGATACGCAGTATTTT